Each of the 31 T cell receptor gamma chains below was sequenced from the same sample in a study of Vγ9Vδ2 T cells in congenital toxoplasmosis. A single-tube template-switch cDNA reaction was primed with TRGC- and TRDC-specific primers. The TRGC primer was designed to target TRGC1 and TRGC2 alike. TCRdb redid the clone calls on the reads with CATT. The table includes some 300 gamma-chain clones, 2.2% detected once. Material for sequencing was gamma-delta T cells from blood. The receptors come from a child younger than 10 born to a mother with Toxoplasma gondii infection during pregnancy, either congenitally infected or uninfected (not recorded which).

Details on this clone: The amino acid sequence in TCRdb belongs to a much larger clone and departs from this DNA's translation at residue 8, likely a sequencing read error; the sequence shown is translated from the DNA. J is TRGJ1 or TRGJ2 and V is TRGV2. The CDR3 runs to 14 residues. Germline V gene lookup returns CDR1 EGSNGY and CDR2 YDSYNSKV. Trimming at V came to 3 bases and at J to 3 bases, leaving 8 bases not matched to a gene. In DNA form, the CDR3 reads TGTGCCACCTGGGACCGGTTGAGTTATTATAAGAAACTCTTT. Encoded protein: CATWDRLSYYKKLF.

This clone was seen a handful of times. This DNA translates differently at residue 2 from the TCRdb protein, which is that of a much larger clone; a read error is likely, and the protein shown is the DNA's own translation. J is TRGJ1 or TRGJ2 and V is TRGV10. TRGV10 is labeled an ORF, and its function is uncertain. The CDR3 is made up of 13 amino acids. CDR3 nucleotides: TGTACTGCGTGGGATTCAAATTATTATAAGAAACTCTTT. It translates to CTAWDSNYYKKLF.

This clone is large (0.1 to 1%) by share. The V call is TRGV3, the J call TRGJP2. Germline trimming cut 0 bases from V and 2 bases from J; bases unmatched to any gene: 3. The CDR3 sequence is 15 residues long. CDR1 and CDR2 from the germline V gene are VTNTFY and YDVSTARD (reference sequence). The CDR3 region has the DNA TGTGCCACCTGGGACAGGCACAGTAGTGATTGGATCAAGACGTTT. It yields the protein CATWDRHSSDWIKTF.

In this sample, this clone is large. This may stem from a read error, because a much larger clone lies one nucleotide away. The sample carries other DNA sequences with the same CDR3. This rearrangement joins TRGV9 to TRGJP. This CDR3 spans 16 amino acids. The V segment lost 0 bases and the J segment 5 bases; nucleotides outside the gene matches: 1. CDR1 is GITISATS, CDR2 ISYDGTV, per germline (reference sequence). CDR3 sequence (DNA): TGTGCCTTGTGGGAGGTGAAAGAGTTGGGCAAAAAAATCAAGGTATTT. It codes for CALWEVKELGKKIKVF.

By share, this clone ranks as large. This sequence joins TRGV4 and TRGJ1 or TRGJ2. Trimming removed 2 bases from V and 5 bases from J; junction bases left unmatched: 3. The CDR3 totals 12 residues. The germline CDR1 and CDR2 sequences are EGSTGY and YDSYTSSV. CDR3 residues: CATWDVDYKKLF. For the CDR3, the DNA is TGTGCCACCTGGGATGTCGATTATAAGAAACTCTTT.

This clone is judged medium-sized. Other DNA sequences of this sample code for an identical CDR3. V is TRGV4 and J is TRGJ1 or TRGJ2. CDR1 EGSTGY and CDR2 YDSYTSSV come from the germline V gene. CDR3 length: 13 amino acids. J lost 4 bases, V lost 0 bases, and 3 bases had no gene match. In DNA form, the CDR3 reads TGTGCCACCTGGGATGGGCGGTATTATAAGAAACTCTTT. The encoded protein is CATWDGRYYKKLF.

Details on this clone: TCRdb's protein does not match the DNA translation at residue 7; the protein provided is translated from the DNA. This rearrangement joins TRGV4 to TRGJP2. No J gene was available from TCRdb, and it was assigned here by a germline match of the DNA. V lost 0 bases, J lost 3 bases, and 7 bases stayed unmatched. The CDR3 spans 16 residues. Germline V lookup: CDR1 EGSTGY, CDR2 YDSYTSSV. The CDR3 region is CATWDGLGCSDWIKTF. CDR3 nucleotide sequence: TGTGCCACCTGGGATGGGCTCGGGTGTAGTGATTGGATCAAGACGTTT.

This clone was found a few times. V and J are TRGV4 and TRGJP1. TCRdb offers no J gene call, so here the DNA was matched to germline to obtain one. V was clipped by 5 bases and J by 10 bases; unmatched bases: 13. The CDR3 runs to 14 residues. Germline V gene data show CDR1 as EGSTGY and CDR2 as YDSYTSSV. CDR3 nucleotide sequence: TGTGCCACCTGGGCCAGAGGTAGTGATTGGTTCAAGATATTT. Its translation: CATWARGSDWFKIF.

Relative to its sample, this clone is hyperexpanded (1% or more). The V and J genes are TRGV2 and TRGJ1 or TRGJ2. Germline loops: CDR1 EGSNGY, CDR2 YDSYNSKV. Trimming at V came to 2 bases and at J to 7 bases, leaving 5 bases not matched to a gene. The length of the CDR3 is 12 residues. The CDR3 sequence is CATWDVEYKKLF. CDR3 sequence (DNA): TGTGCCACCTGGGACGTGGAGTATAAGAAACTCTTT.

A note on this clone: A far larger clone is a single base away, which makes a read error likely. The limits of the CDR3 on the DNA are not certain, so only TCRdb's listed CDR3 is given. Here the V gene is TRGV3, but the J gene went uncalled. Germline V CDR1 and CDR2: VTNTFY, YDVSTARD (reference sequence). The CDR3 extends over 32 residues, inclusive of both ends. CDR3 region: CATRSSTCDIRNSLAVEQHLLSQVSIGRIQHF.

This clone counts as large. The chain carries TRGV8 and TRGJ1 or TRGJ2. The CDR3 contains 11 residues. With 6 bases clipped from V and 6 bases from J, the junction kept 5 bases outside the gene matches. Germline V gene sequence: CDR1 VENAVY, CDR2 YDSYNSRV. The CDR3 nucleotides read TGTGCCACCTGGTTTTTTTATAAGAAACTCTTT. Translated, it gives CATWFFYKKLF.

By sample share, this clone is large (0.1 to 1%). V gene TRGV2 combines with J gene TRGJP2. Trimming cost V 5 bases and J 5 bases; bases outside gene matches: 11. This CDR3 contains 15 residues. The germline V gene encodes CDR1 EGSNGY and CDR2 YDSYNSKV. DNA of the CDR3: TGTGCCACCTGGGGCCCCTCAGGCAGTGATTGGATCAAGACGTTT. Its translation is CATWGPSGSDWIKTF.

Within the sample, this clone is large. The chain has TRGV8 and TRGJ1 or TRGJ2. CDR1 and CDR2 (germline): VENAVY, YDSYNSRV. The CDR3 consists of 11 residues. J was trimmed by 4 bases and V by 3 bases; bases with no gene match: 0. CDR3 nucleotides: TGTGCCACCTGGGATTATTATAAGAAACTCTTT. Translated, it gives CATWDYYKKLF.

This clone is deemed large. The chain joins TRGV4 to TRGJ1 or TRGJ2. The CDR3 has 14 residues. CDR1 is EGSTGY, CDR2 YDSYTSSV, per germline. V lost 4 bases and J lost 0; bases outside the gene matches: 6. The CDR3 DNA sequence: TGTGCCACCTGGGAGAACCCGAATTATTATAAGAAACTCTTT. Residues: CATWENPNYYKKLF.

This clone showed up just a few times. TCRdb's protein for this DNA is that of a much larger clone and differs from the translation at residue 4, likely a read error; the protein shown is the DNA translation. The V call is TRGV4, the J call TRGJ1 or TRGJ2. Here the J gene came from matching the DNA to germline, since TCRdb omits it. The CDR3 totals 12 residues. Per germline, CDR1 EGSTGY and CDR2 YDSYTSSV. V lost 9 bases to trimming and J lost 6 bases; unmatched junction nucleotides: 11. The CDR3: CATRARGYKKLF. The DNA for the CDR3 is TGTGCCACCCGGGCAAGAGGTTATAAGAAACTCTTT.

The table lists this clone with a few counts. At one end the junction does not follow the germline gene, possibly because of a read error. V is TRGV10 and J is TRGJP2. TRGV10 is noted as an ORF with a role that remains uncertain. The CDR3 consists of 14 residues. The CDR3 DNA is TGTGCTGCGTGGGATGGGGGAACTGGTTGGTTCAAGACGTTT. Its translation: CAAWDGGTGWFKTF.

This clone was observed a few times. TCRdb's entry gives the protein of a much larger clone, which mismatches this DNA's translation at residue 8, likely from a read error; the protein reported here is translated from the DNA. The chain joins TRGV4 to TRGJ1 or TRGJ2. V was clipped by 2 bases and J by 8 bases; unmatched bases: 6. The CDR3 contains 12 residues. From germline, CDR1 is EGSTGY and CDR2 YDSYTSSV. The CDR3, as DNA: TGTGCCACCTGGGATGAGGTACATAAGAAACTCTTT. Translated, it gives CATWDEVHKKLF.

This clone was detected a few times. The protein that TCRdb holds for this DNA derives from a much larger clone and differs from the translated DNA at residue 6, which likely indicates a read error; the protein shown here is translated from the DNA. The rearrangement uses TRGV2 and TRGJ1 or TRGJ2. Here the J gene was assigned by germline matching of the DNA, as TCRdb has none. Germline CDR1 and CDR2: EGSNGY and YDSYNSKV. J gave up 3 bases and V 2 bases, and 10 bases lay outside the gene matches. CDR3 length equals 15 residues. Written as DNA, the CDR3 is TGTGCCACCTGGGACGACAGGAACATTTATTATAAGAAACTCTTT. It codes for CATWDDRNIYYKKLF.

This clone rates as large. The chain carries TRGV10 and TRGJP1. TRGV10 is an ORF, with its function uncertain. J lost 5 bases, V lost 8 bases, and 9 bases had no gene match. CDR3 length equals 14 residues. The CDR3: CAAWDGGTGWFKIF. CDR3 sequence (DNA): TGTGCTGCGTGGGATGGGGGAACTGGTTGGTTCAAGATATTT.

This clone is medium-sized. This chain uses TRGV3 with TRGJ1 or TRGJ2. The V and J ends lost 1 base and 1 base, in that order; junction bases with no gene match: 4. Germline CDR1 is VTNTFY and CDR2 is YDVSTARD (reference sequence). The CDR3 contains 14 residues. This CDR3 is CATWDSPNYYKKLF. In nucleotides, the CDR3 is TGTGCCACCTGGGACAGCCCAAATTATTATAAGAAACTCTTT.

This clone is termed hyperexpanded. This sequence joins TRGV8 and TRGJ1 or TRGJ2. Germline V CDR1 and CDR2: VENAVY, YDSYNSRV. V was clipped by 4 bases and J by 0 bases; unmatched bases: 3. The CDR3 has 13 amino acids. The chain's CDR3 is CATWDLNYYKKLF. In DNA, the CDR3 is TGTGCCACCTGGGACCTGAATTATTATAAGAAACTCTTT.

In its sample, this clone was seen a few times. The protein TCRdb lists belongs to a much larger clone and differs from this DNA's translation at residues 5 and 9, which points to a read error; the protein shown is made from the DNA. This chain links TRGV8 with TRGJ1 or TRGJ2. Germline V lookup: CDR1 VENAVY, CDR2 YDSYNSRV. The length of the CDR3 is 12 residues. V trimming: 6 bases; J trimming: 8 bases; junction bases outside the gene matches: 10. This chain's CDR3 is CATWLEPDKKLF. CDR3 nucleotide sequence: TGTGCCACCTGGCTCGAGCCCGATAAGAAACTCTTT.

The chain uses TRGV9 and TRGJ1 or TRGJ2. This CDR3 comprises 13 residues. Germline V gene data show CDR1 as GITISATS and CDR2 as ISYDGTV (reference sequence). V lost 2 bases and J lost 1; bases outside the gene matches: 2. Written as DNA, the CDR3 is TGTGCCTTGTGGGAGGGTAATTATTATAAGAAACTCTTT. This gives the protein CALWEGNYYKKLF.

Judged by abundance, this clone is large. Other DNA variants within this sample encode the same CDR3. The chain links TRGV4 to TRGJ1 or TRGJ2. With V trimmed by 0 bases and J by 7 bases, 6 bases remained unmatched. Per the germline V gene, CDR1 is EGSTGY and CDR2 is YDSYTSSV. CDR3 length: 13 amino acids. The CDR3 loop is CATWDGQRYKKLF. DNA for the CDR3: TGTGCCACCTGGGATGGGCAAAGATATAAGAAACTCTTT.

By share of the sample, this clone is large. The V gene is TRGV4, the J gene TRGJ1 or TRGJ2. Germline CDR1 and CDR2: EGSTGY and YDSYTSSV. The CDR3 totals 11 residues. The trim removed 3 bases at V and 6 bases at J, leaving 2 bases unmatched. The CDR3 loop is CATWDSYKKLF. In DNA, the CDR3 is TGTGCCACCTGGGATAGTTATAAGAAACTCTTT.

By share, this clone ranks as large. J is TRGJP and V is TRGV9. Germline CDR1 is GITISATS and CDR2 is ISYDGTV (reference sequence). The trim removed 0 bases at V and 6 bases at J, leaving 2 bases unmatched. CDR3 length equals 16 residues. The chain's CDR3 is CALWEVPELGKKIKVF. The CDR3 nucleotides read TGTGCCTTGTGGGAGGTGCCAGAGTTGGGCAAAAAAATCAAGGTATTT.

This clone is deemed large. V is TRGV4 and J is TRGJ1 or TRGJ2. In germline, CDR1 is EGSTGY, CDR2 YDSYTSSV. The CDR3 length is 11 residues. After removal of 1 base from V and 6 bases from J, the junction contained 0 bases not matched to a gene. The CDR3 DNA reads as TGTGCCACCTGGGATGGTTATAAGAAACTCTTT. Protein: CATWDGYKKLF.

Turning to this clone: Translating this DNA gives a protein that differs at residue 5 from the TCRdb one, which belongs to a much larger clone; a read error is likely, and the protein shown is this translation. The chain employs TRGV9 and TRGJP. Losses at the gene ends were 5 bases for V and 7 bases for J; bases not matched to a gene: 11. The germline V gene has CDR1 GITISATS and CDR2 ISYDGTV (reference sequence). The CDR3 consists of 17 residues. This CDR3 reads CALWGPTRELGKKIKVF. The DNA for the CDR3 is TGTGCCTTGTGGGGGCCCACCCGGGAGTTGGGCAAAAAAATCAAGGTATTT.

This clone appeared a few times. The V and J genes are TRGV8 and TRGJP2. TCRdb lists no J gene, so it was determined here by aligning the DNA to germline. CDR3 size: 15 residues. Germline V gene sequence: CDR1 VENAVY, CDR2 YDSYNSRV. With V trimmed by 6 bases and J by 3 bases, 10 bases remained unmatched. In DNA, the CDR3 is TGTGCCACCTGGATGGGGGACCGTAGTGATTGGATCAAGACGTTT. Translating it yields CATWMGDRSDWIKTF.

This clone counts as large. The chain combines TRGV9 with TRGJ1 or TRGJ2. Germline V CDR1 and CDR2: GITISATS, ISYDGTV (reference sequence). Trimming cost V 0 bases and J 7 bases; bases outside gene matches: 3. This CDR3 contains 12 residues. For the CDR3, the DNA is TGTGCCTTGTGGGAGGTGCGATATAAGAAACTCTTT. This translates into CALWEVRYKKLF.

This clone occurred a few times. Translating this DNA gives a protein that differs at residue 8 from the TCRdb one, which belongs to a much larger clone; a read error is likely, and the protein shown is this translation. The V gene is TRGV9, the J gene TRGJP. The germline V gene has CDR1 GITISATS and CDR2 ISYDGTV (reference sequence). V dropped 0 bases and J dropped 9; count of bases not matched to a gene: 5. The CDR3 totals 16 residues. This chain's CDR3 is CALWEVRGLGKKIKVF. CDR3 sequence (DNA): TGTGCCTTGTGGGAGGTGCGGGGGTTGGGCAAAAAAATCAAGGTATTT.